This T cell receptor beta chain was sequenced during a study of blood T cell repertoires in COVID-19. As for the study in general: Sites across the United States, Italy and Spain contributed samples from acute and convalescent COVID-19. PBMCs, B-cell-depleted T cells, or T cells provided the cDNA or gDNA that made up the material.

Per the original data handling: Amplified reference gene primers provided the basis for estimating nucleated cell counts. Here immunoSEQ multiplex PCR was the method, and the copy in TCRdb shows in-frame clones only, minus some. V, J and clone size are those of that table, while D and trimming were read from the DNA. The table lists roughly 50,000 clones, 88% of them singletons. Per the germline V gene, CDR1 is LGHDT and CDR2 is YNNKEL (reference sequence). The length of the CDR3 is 14 residues. Trimming shortened V by 3 bases and J by 7 bases, and 12 bases separated the two germline ends. The sequence was obtained from a man aged 45-65 years with acute or convalescent COVID-19. The rearrangement joins TRBV3-1 (or the pseudogene TRBV3-2) to TRBJ1-4; perhaps TRBD1 as D (6 bases). The sequencing sample was made of peripheral blood. CDR3 loop: CASSHGGVGEKLFF. CDR3 coding DNA: TGTGCCAGCAGCCATGGGGGCGTAGGTGAAAAACTGTTTTTT.